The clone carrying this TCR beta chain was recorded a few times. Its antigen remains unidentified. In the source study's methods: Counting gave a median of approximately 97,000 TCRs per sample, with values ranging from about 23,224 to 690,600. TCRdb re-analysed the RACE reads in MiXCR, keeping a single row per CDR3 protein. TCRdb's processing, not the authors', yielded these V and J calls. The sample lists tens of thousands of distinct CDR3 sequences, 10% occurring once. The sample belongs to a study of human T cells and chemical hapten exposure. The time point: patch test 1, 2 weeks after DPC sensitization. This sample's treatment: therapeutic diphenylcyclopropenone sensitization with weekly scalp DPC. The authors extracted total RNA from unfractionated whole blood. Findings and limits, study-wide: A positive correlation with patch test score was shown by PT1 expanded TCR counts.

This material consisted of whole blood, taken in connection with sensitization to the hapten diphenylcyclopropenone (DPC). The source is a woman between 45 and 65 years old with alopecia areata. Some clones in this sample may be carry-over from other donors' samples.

The CDR3 coding sequence is TGTGCCAGCAGCCAAGACCATAATACGCAGTATTTT. Protein sequence: CASSQDHNTQYF. The chain is built from TRBV3-1 and TRBJ2-3; D not resolved. This CDR3 has 12 residues. V was shortened by 0 bases and J by 7 bases, with 5 bases between the two germline ends. CDR1 and CDR2 (germline): LGHDT, YNNKEL (reference sequence).